These 10 T cell receptor beta chains came from one sample sequenced in a study of cytomegalovirus exposure and HLA in healthy donors. The primer mix had 60 Vbeta and 13 Jbeta primers. Clones were read by immunoSEQ multiplex PCR, and TCRdb kept only the in-frame ones, dropping some. This sample's table has 35,000 to 50,000 clones. Sequences were obtained from PBMCs. These receptors came from a woman aged 25-40 years in good health and CMV-seropositive.

The V call is TRBV5-1, the J call TRBJ1-5, with 9 bases identical to TRBD1. Trimming took 3 bases from V and 7 from J; bases not matched to a gene: 8. The CDR3 extends over 15 amino acids. Germline V gene data show CDR1 as SGHRS and CDR2 as YFSETQ. The CDR3 region is CASSSGQGVGQPQHF. The CDR3 DNA sequence: TGCGCCAGCAGCTCGGGACAGGGCGTCGGGCAGCCCCAGCATTTT.

The J gene is TRBJ2-7, the V gene TRBV28, with 8 positions matching TRBD1. Germline CDR1 and CDR2: MDHEN and SYDVKM. The CDR3 spans 15 residues. After removal of 3 bases from V and 7 bases from J, the junction contained 11 bases not matched to a gene. The CDR3 nucleotides are TGTGCCAGCAGTTTTGGGGGGCAGGGGGCTGGTGAGCAGTACTTC. Protein product: CASSFGGQGAGEQYF. Looking up the rest from reference TRBV28 and TRBJ2-7 gives the full variable domain: DVKVTQSSRYLVKRTGEKVFLECVQDMDHENMFWYRQDPGLGLRLIYFSYDVKMKEKGDIPEGYSVSREKKERFSLILESASTNQTSMYLCASSFGGQGAGEQYFGPGTRLTVT.

The CDR3 sequence is CASSPAGQGNSPLHF. CDR3 nucleotide sequence: TGCGCCAGCAGTCCAGCGGGACAGGGGAATTCACCCCTCCACTTT. This rearrangement joins TRBV10-1 to TRBJ1-6; the match to TRBD1 covers 10 bases. Per germline, CDR1 WNHNN and CDR2 SYGVQD (reference sequence). The length of the CDR3 is 15 residues. Germline trimming cut 5 bases from V and 7 bases from J; bases unmatched to any gene: 5.

The chain recombines TRBV6-1 with TRBJ1-5; 7 bases are a match to TRBD1. CDR3 length: 15 residues. J was trimmed by 1 base and V by 8 bases; bases with no gene match: 8. Germline values: CDR1 MNHNS, CDR2 SASEGT. Written as DNA, the CDR3 is TGTGCCAGCCGGGAAAGGGGGCAAAGCAATCAGCCCCAGCATTTT. It translates to CASRERGQSNQPQHF.

The rearrangement uses TRBV6-1 and TRBJ2-7; D unclear. The CDR3 loop spans 13 amino acids. Germline CDR1 reads MNHNS; CDR2 reads SASEGT. V was cut by 1 base and J by 3 bases, with 7 bases left in between. CDR3 sequence: CASSEVENYEQYF. The CDR3 region has the DNA TGTGCCAGCAGTGAAGTCGAGAACTACGAGCAGTACTTC.

CDR3 residues: CASSLTTSEKTQYF. The CDR3, as DNA: TGTGCCAGCAGCTTAACTACTAGCGAAAAGACCCAGTACTTC. V usage is TRBV7-2 and J usage is TRBJ2-5; 7 nucleotides line up with TRBD2. This CDR3 is built from 14 residues. J lost 6 bases, V lost 2 bases, and 6 bases had no gene match. From germline, CDR1 is SGHTA and CDR2 FQGNSA.

The chain has TRBV6-1 and TRBJ1-4, with D perhaps TRBD1 (6 bases). The germline V and J ends were trimmed by 4 bases and 2 bases, with 14 bases remaining between them. The V gene's germline CDR1 is MNHNS and CDR2 SASEGT. The CDR3 has 16 amino acids. CDR3 sequence (DNA): TGTGCCAGCAGTGCTTCCATACAGGGCACTAATGAAAAACTGTTTTTT. Translation gives CASSASIQGTNEKLFF.

V and J are TRBV5-4 and TRBJ2-2, with 11 bases aligning to TRBD2. Germline CDR1 is SGHNT and CDR2 is YYREEE (reference sequence). CDR3 length: 15 residues. V was clipped by 2 bases and J by 4 bases; unmatched bases: 1. CDR3 bases: TGTGCCAGCAGCTTAGGGACTAGCGGCACCGGGGAGCTGTTTTTT. Its protein is CASSLGTSGTGELFF.

The chain combines TRBV14 with TRBJ1-2; tentative D call: TRBD1 (5 bases). The CDR3 has 14 residues. V lost 0 bases, J lost 6 bases, and 11 bases lay in between. Germline CDR1 reads SGHDN; CDR2 reads FVKESK. This CDR3 reads CASSQEEGPHGYTF. The CDR3 nucleotides are TGTGCCAGCAGCCAAGAGGAGGGGCCGCATGGCTACACCTTC.

The rearrangement joins TRBV14 to TRBJ1-2; TRBD1 is a possible D gene (5 bases). V was clipped by 2 bases and J by 6 bases, with 10 bases between them. In germline, CDR1 is SGHDN, CDR2 FVKESK. The CDR3 sequence is 13 residues long. The CDR3 DNA sequence: TGTGCCAGCAGCCAATTGGGGCCCGATGGCTACACCTTC. Translating it yields CASSQLGPDGYTF. The variable domain in full, with the rest retrieved from reference TRBV14 and TRBJ1-2, is EAGVTQFPSHSVIEKGQTVTLRCDPISGHDNLYWYRRVMGKEIKFLLHFVKESKQDESGMPNNRFLAERTGGTYSTLKVQPAELEDSGVYFCASSQLGPDGYTFGSGTRLTVV.